The 8 T cell receptor beta chains presented below share a single source sample, sequenced in a study of identifying expanded T cells in peripheral blood. Sequencing used immunoSEQ multiplex PCR; TCRdb keeps in-frame clones, though not all of them. The sample consists of 90,000 to 100,000 clones, approximately 88% of them appearing once. Sequenced material: blood. These receptors all stem from a person between 18 and 75 years old in good health.

This chain links TRBV4-2 with TRBJ1-2; 9 positions match TRBD1. V dropped 4 bases and J dropped 3; count of bases not matched to a gene: 0. Germline CDR1 and CDR2: LGHNA and YNFKEQ. This CDR3 contains 13 residues. DNA for the CDR3: TGTGCCAGCAGCCGGGACAGGGACTATGGCTACACCTTC. This gives the protein CASSRDRDYGYTF.

The chain couples TRBV11-2 to TRBJ2-1, with unresolved D. The CDR3 consists of 11 residues. Trimming removed 4 bases from V and 6 bases from J, with 4 bases in between. The germline V gene has CDR1 SGHAT and CDR2 FQNNGV. CDR3 DNA: TGTGCCAGCAGCTCGTCCAATGAGCAGTTCTTC. This codes for CASSSSNEQFF.

The chain has TRBV7-2 and TRBJ1-1, with D unclear. The CDR3 loop spans 14 amino acids. Germline V CDR1 and CDR2: SGHTA, FQGNSA. The ends were cut back, 1 base at V and 6 bases at J, with 12 bases in the middle. The CDR3 nucleotides read TGTGCCAGCAGCTTAGATTCCCTGGACCCTGAAGCTTTCTTT. It specifies CASSLDSLDPEAFF.

The chain uses TRBV6-5 and TRBJ2-1; TRBD1 or TRBD2 may be the D gene (5 bases each). CDR3 length: 15 residues. The V and J ends lost 5 bases and 5 bases respectively, with 16 bases between them. Germline CDR1 reads MNHEY; CDR2 reads SVGAGI. CDR3 amino acids: CASSLRDPNNNEQFF. CDR3 bases: TGTGCCAGCAGTCTTAGGGACCCGAACAACAATGAGCAGTTCTTC.

The V call is TRBV6-1, the J call TRBJ1-4; no clear D gene. Trimming pared 8 bases from V and 12 bases from J, leaving 10 bases between. Per germline, CDR1 MNHNS and CDR2 SASEGT. The CDR3 sequence is 10 residues long. CDR3: CASGPIELFF. CDR3 DNA sequence: TGTGCCAGCGGCCCGATAGAACTGTTTTTT.

The genes are TRBV6-6 and TRBJ2-2, with a weak D call TRBD1 (6 bases). Germline loops: CDR1 MNHNY, CDR2 SVGAGI (reference sequence). Trimming stripped 9 bases from V and 6 bases from J, with 20 bases between. This CDR3 has 15 amino acids. Written as DNA, the CDR3 is TGTGCCAGTCGAGTCGGCCGGGACATCGCCGGGGAGCTGTTTTTT. This gives the protein CASRVGRDIAGELFF.

This chain links TRBV2 with TRBJ2-3; D may correspond to TRBD1 or TRBD2 (5 bases each). Germline V CDR1 and CDR2: SNHLY, FYNNEI. Trimming stripped 3 bases from V and 8 bases from J, with 15 bases between. CDR3 length equals 14 residues. CDR3 residues: CASSESRDPGTQYF. The CDR3 region has the DNA TGTGCCAGCAGTGAGTCCCGGGACCCTGGTACGCAGTATTTT.

The chain carries TRBV2 and TRBJ1-3; unclear D gene. Deletions cut 6 bases from V and 3 bases from J, with 15 bases between. This CDR3 is 15 amino acids long. Germline loops: CDR1 SNHLY, CDR2 FYNNEI. The CDR3 loop reads CASRVSGNYGNTIYF. DNA of the CDR3: TGTGCCAGCAGGGTGTCGGGAAACTATGGAAACACCATATATTTT.